Below, 15 T cell receptor beta chains from the same sample are listed, as sequenced in a study of OX40 agonist ivuxolimab in advanced cancers. TCRdb keeps only in-frame clones here, not all; method: immunoSEQ multiplex PCR. The data contain some 85,000 clones, 70% to 90% of them seen just once; the ten biggest clones take up 0.72%. The material sequenced was CD4+ or CD8+ T cells sorted from blood, taken in a trial of the OX40 agonist ivuxolimab. These receptor sequences come from an adult with an advanced solid tumor such as melanoma, head and neck, liver or kidney cancer.

This clone was counted a single time. The V call is TRBV7-2, the J call TRBJ2-1; TRBD2 might be the D (5 bases). The CDR3 runs to 14 residues. V gave up 1 base and J gave up 5 bases, with 9 bases separating them. Germline CDR1 SGHTA, CDR2 FQGNSA. CDR3 sequence: CASSLERTNNEQFF. CDR3 DNA sequence: TGTGCCAGCAGCTTAGAGCGGACCAACAATGAGCAGTTCTTC.

This chain joins TRBV18 and TRBJ2-7, with TRBD1 as a possible D gene (6 bases). CDR1 is KGHSH and CDR2 is LQKENI in the germline V gene. The CDR3 length is 15 residues. The V gene lost 3 bases and the J gene lost 3 bases, with 15 bases spanning the gap. This CDR3 reads CASSPSGWTDYEQYF. The CDR3 bases are TGTGCCAGCTCACCGAGTGGTTGGACAGACTACGAGCAGTACTTC. Based on the CDR3 plus reference TRBV18 and TRBJ2-7, the full variable domain is NAGVMQNPRHLVRRRGQEARLRCSPMKGHSHVYWYRQLPEEGLKFMVYLQKENIIDESGMPKERFSAEFPKEGPSILRIQQVVRGDSAAYFCASSPSGWTDYEQYFGPGTRLTVT.

V usage is TRBV5-4 and J usage is TRBJ1-6, with 7 nucleotides matching TRBD1. V dropped 0 bases and J dropped 5; count of bases not matched to a gene: 8. This CDR3 contains 17 residues. CDR1 and CDR2 from the germline V gene are SGHNT and YYREEE (reference sequence). The CDR3 spells CASSLGGTVLNNSPLHF. The CDR3 DNA reads TGTGCCAGCAGCTTGGGGGGGACAGTGTTAAATAATTCACCCCTCCACTTT.

This chain uses TRBV5-6 with TRBJ1-3; 7 bases are a match to TRBD1. This CDR3 is built from 18 residues. Germline assignment: CDR1 SGHDT and CDR2 YYEEEE. Trimming took 1 base from V and 1 from J; bases not matched to a gene: 11. CDR3 in DNA: TGTGCCAGCAGCTTGCCCCAACAGGGGAGGTCATCTGGAAACACCATATATTTT. It is translated as CASSLPQQGRSSGNTIYF.

This chain links TRBV18 with TRBJ1-1; D is possibly TRBD1 (6 bases). V was trimmed by 2 bases and J by 3 bases, leaving 13 bases between them. The CDR3 is made up of 15 amino acids. In germline, CDR1 is KGHSH, CDR2 LQKENI. The CDR3 here is CASSPEGGKDTEAFF. DNA for the CDR3: TGTGCCAGCTCACCAGAAGGGGGAAAGGACACTGAAGCTTTCTTT. The whole variable domain, remainder taken from reference TRBV18 and TRBJ1-1, is NAGVMQNPRHLVRRRGQEARLRCSPMKGHSHVYWYRQLPEEGLKFMVYLQKENIIDESGMPKERFSAEFPKEGPSILRIQQVVRGDSAAYFCASSPEGGKDTEAFFGQGTRLTVV.

The chain carries TRBV18 and TRBJ2-5; 10 nucleotides align to TRBD2. V was clipped by 3 bases and J by 3 bases; unmatched bases: 13. Germline-derived CDR1 and CDR2 are KGHSH and LQKENI. The CDR3 totals 18 residues. The CDR3 loop is CASSPIVSSGRRKETQYF. CDR3 coding DNA: TGTGCCAGCTCACCTATCGTATCTAGCGGGAGAAGAAAAGAGACCCAGTACTTC.

The chain recombines TRBV30 with TRBJ1-5, with D perhaps TRBD1 (5 bases). Germline loops: CDR1 GTSNPN, CDR2 SVGIG (reference sequence). The V gene lost 2 bases and the J gene lost 7 bases, with 12 bases spanning the gap. This CDR3 comprises 13 residues. CDR3 DNA sequence: TGTGCCTGGAGTACCGGGGGTGGCCAGCCCCAGCATTTT. The encoded protein is CAWSTGGGQPQHF.

This CDR3 is CASSPGQGSAGANVLTF. For the CDR3, the DNA is TGTGCCAGCTCACCGGGACAGGGGAGTGCTGGGGCCAACGTCCTGACTTTC. V is TRBV18 and J is TRBJ2-6, with 10 nucleotides matching TRBD1. Germline assignment: CDR1 KGHSH and CDR2 LQKENI. The CDR3 consists of 17 residues. V trimming: 3 bases; J trimming: 2 bases; junction bases outside the gene matches: 4.

The gene calls are TRBV7-6 and TRBJ2-5, with D perhaps assigned TRBD1 or TRBD2 (5 bases each). Germline assignment: CDR1 SGHVS and CDR2 FNYEAQ. The CDR3 length is 15 residues. V dropped 4 bases and J dropped 0 bases, with 12 bases sitting between them. The CDR3 DNA sequence: TGTGCCAGCAGCTCAAGACAGCGGTACCAAGAGACCCAGTACTTC. Translated: CASSSRQRYQETQYF.

V is TRBV5-1 and J is TRBJ2-6; TRBD1 might be the D (7 bases). Germline V CDR1 and CDR2: SGHRS, YFSETQ. V shed 1 base and J shed 0 bases, with 14 bases lying between them. The CDR3 covers 18 residues. CDR3 in amino acids: CASSLQGGGYSGANVLTF. In DNA, the CDR3 is TGCGCCAGCAGCTTGCAGGGGGGAGGCTACTCTGGGGCCAACGTCCTGACTTTC. The full variable domain, with the rest looked up from reference TRBV5-1 and TRBJ2-6, is KAGVTQTPRYLIKTRGQQVTLSCSPISGHRSVSWYQQTPGQGLQFLFEYFSETQRNKGNFPGRFSGRQFSNSRSEMNVSTLELGDSALYLCASSLQGGGYSGANVLTFGAGSRLTVL.

The V gene is TRBV18, the J gene TRBJ2-6; D gene ambiguous. Germline V lookup: CDR1 KGHSH, CDR2 LQKENI. Trimming took 3 bases from V and 4 from J, leaving 10 bases between them. This CDR3 spans 15 amino acids. CDR3 nucleotides: TGTGCCAGCTCACCTCCAGCTCGCGGGGCCAACGTCCTGACTTTC. Translation: CASSPPARGANVLTF.

The genes are TRBV30 and TRBJ1-3, with D hard to call. The CDR3 sequence is 11 residues long. Trimming took off 1 base at V and 5 bases at J, with 3 bases between the two ends. Germline-derived CDR1 and CDR2 are GTSNPN and SVGIG (reference sequence). The CDR3 sequence: CAWSGRNTIYF. The CDR3 coding sequence is TGTGCCTGGAGTGGGCGAAACACCATATATTTT.

The chain links TRBV29-1 to TRBJ1-4, with a weak D call TRBD1 (5 bases). Per the germline V gene, CDR1 is SQVTM and CDR2 is ANQGSEA. Trimming cost V 6 bases and J 3 bases, with 20 bases left between them. The CDR3 runs 16 residues. The CDR3 bases are TGCAGCGTCGCCCCTAAGGGGTCTATGGCTAATGAAAAACTGTTTTTT. As protein: CSVAPKGSMANEKLFF.

The chain carries TRBV6-5 and TRBJ2-1; D gene ambiguous. The CDR3 has 11 amino acids. Germline CDR1 and CDR2: MNHEY and SVGAGI. V dropped 7 bases and J dropped 4 bases, with 5 bases sitting between them. CDR3 protein: CASTFYNEQFF. In DNA, the CDR3 is TGTGCCAGCACGTTTTACAATGAGCAGTTCTTC.

V gene TRBV5-1 combines with J gene TRBJ2-1; TRBD2 is a possible D gene (5 bases). CDR1 and CDR2 from the germline V gene are SGHRS and YFSETQ. Trimming removed 4 bases at V and 8 bases at J, with 19 bases between. The CDR3 loop spans 15 amino acids. This CDR3 is CASSDTEWLAHEQFF. The CDR3 DNA reads TGCGCCAGCAGCGACACTGAGTGGCTAGCTCATGAGCAGTTCTTC.